Shown below are 11 T cell receptor beta chains from a single sample sequenced in a study of shared clonotypes between healthy human individuals. Using immunoSEQ multiplex PCR, the repertoire was profiled, and TCRdb retains in-frame clones only, with some absent. The table includes approximately 2.3 million clones, approximately 93% detected once. The sequenced material came from naive CD4+ T cells from PBMCs. Indicated subset: CD45RA+ positively selected. These receptor sequences come from a man younger than 35 in good health. Some clones in this sample may be carry-over from other donors' samples.

The genes are TRBV15 and TRBJ1-4; no definite D call. Germline CDR1 and CDR2: LNHNV and YYDKDF (reference sequence). The CDR3 covers 13 residues. With 5 bases removed from V and 10 bases from J, the gap between germline ends came to 14 bases. The CDR3 sequence is CATSSKSWRKLFF. The CDR3 bases are TGTGCCACCAGCTCAAAGAGTTGGAGAAAACTGTTTTTT.

V gene TRBV10-2 combines with J gene TRBJ2-7; 8 bases line up with TRBD2. The CDR3 sequence is 13 residues long. CDR1 and CDR2 from the germline V gene are WSHSY and SAAADI. The V segment lost 6 bases and the J segment 3 bases; nucleotides outside the gene matches: 4. The CDR3 DNA reads TGCGCCAGCAGGCTAGCGGGCCGCTACGAGCAGTACTTC. Amino acid sequence: CASRLAGRYEQYF.

The chain recombines TRBV6-6 with TRBJ2-1, with D possibly matching TRBD2 (6 bases). Looked up from germline, CDR1 is MNHNY and CDR2 is SVGAGI (reference sequence). V was clipped by 6 bases and J by 6 bases, with 15 bases between them. This CDR3 is built from 14 residues. The chain's CDR3 is CASSLTTSINEQFF. In DNA, the CDR3 is TGTGCCAGCAGCCTGACTACTAGCATCAATGAGCAGTTCTTC.

This clone is a singleton in its sample. The V gene is TRBV7-7, the J gene TRBJ2-3; possibly TRBD1 for D (5 bases). The CDR3 is 13 residues long. Trimming stripped 5 bases from V and 8 bases from J, with 14 bases between. From germline, CDR1 is SSHAT and CDR2 FNYEAQ (reference sequence). The CDR3, as DNA: TGTGCCAGCAGCACCAGGGAAGGGGCTACGCAGTATTTT. Its translation is CASSTREGATQYF.

The chain is built from TRBV5-1 and TRBJ2-2; D may be TRBD2 (6 bases). The germline V and J ends were trimmed by 0 bases and 7 bases, with 10 bases remaining between them. Germline CDR1 is SGHRS and CDR2 is YFSETQ. CDR3 size: 14 residues. This chain's CDR3 is CASSLVAGFGELFF. The CDR3 DNA is TGCGCCAGCAGCTTGGTGGCGGGATTCGGGGAGCTGTTTTTT.

This sequence joins TRBV28 and TRBJ1-2, with D possibly matching TRBD1 (6 bases). Germline loops: CDR1 MDHEN, CDR2 SYDVKM. V shed 7 bases and J shed 0 bases, with 18 bases lying between them. The CDR3 contains 16 residues. Written as DNA, the CDR3 is TGTGCCAGCACTCAGCCGGGACAACTGCCTAACTATGGCTACACCTTC. This sequence encodes CASTQPGQLPNYGYTF.

This clone was recorded once. The genes are TRBV30 and TRBJ2-3, with a possible D match to TRBD1 (5 bases). V lost 0 bases, J lost 6 bases, and 19 bases lay in between. The CDR3 loop spans 16 amino acids. The V gene's germline CDR1 is GTSNPN and CDR2 SVGIG (reference sequence). In nucleotides, the CDR3 is TGTGCCTGGAGTGTAGCCGGACAAAGGGGTTCGGATACGCAGTATTTT. Its protein is CAWSVAGQRGSDTQYF.

The rearrangement joins TRBV11-2 to TRBJ2-7; perhaps TRBD2 as D (6 bases). The CDR3 totals 13 residues. V lost 5 bases to trimming and J lost 6 bases, with 14 bases between them. Germline loops: CDR1 SGHAT, CDR2 FQNNGV. The CDR3 loop is CASSPGLWGEQYF. The CDR3 coding sequence is TGTGCCAGCAGCCCCGGACTATGGGGCGAGCAGTACTTC.

This clone was picked up one time. The V gene is TRBV14, the J gene TRBJ2-1; D is unclear. This CDR3 spans 14 amino acids. Per germline, CDR1 SGHDN and CDR2 FVKESK. V was clipped by 4 bases and J by 0 bases, with 7 bases between them. The CDR3 is CASSPVTSYNEQFF. The CDR3 bases are TGTGCCAGCAGCCCAGTCACCTCCTACAATGAGCAGTTCTTC. Combining the CDR3 with reference TRBV14 and TRBJ2-1 gives the whole variable domain EAGVTQFPSHSVIEKGQTVTLRCDPISGHDNLYWYRRVMGKEIKFLLHFVKESKQDESGMPNNRFLAERTGGTYSTLKVQPAELEDSGVYFCASSPVTSYNEQFFGPGTRLTVL.

This rearrangement joins TRBV5-1 to TRBJ2-7; D is unclear. CDR1 and CDR2 from the germline V gene are SGHRS and YFSETQ. The CDR3 covers 14 residues. V lost 1 base and J lost 5, with 13 bases in between. In DNA form, the CDR3 reads TGCGCCAGCAGCTTGATGCTAAGAGGTGACGAGCAGTACTTC. Translating gives CASSLMLRGDEQYF.

V and J are TRBV28 and TRBJ1-4; 7 nucleotides line up with TRBD1. With 6 bases clipped from V and 6 bases from J, the junction kept 7 bases outside the gene matches. Per germline, CDR1 MDHEN and CDR2 SYDVKM. CDR3 size: 14 residues. The CDR3 sequence: CASRRDSGYEKLFF. The CDR3, as DNA: TGTGCCAGCAGAAGGGACAGCGGATATGAAAAACTGTTTTTT.